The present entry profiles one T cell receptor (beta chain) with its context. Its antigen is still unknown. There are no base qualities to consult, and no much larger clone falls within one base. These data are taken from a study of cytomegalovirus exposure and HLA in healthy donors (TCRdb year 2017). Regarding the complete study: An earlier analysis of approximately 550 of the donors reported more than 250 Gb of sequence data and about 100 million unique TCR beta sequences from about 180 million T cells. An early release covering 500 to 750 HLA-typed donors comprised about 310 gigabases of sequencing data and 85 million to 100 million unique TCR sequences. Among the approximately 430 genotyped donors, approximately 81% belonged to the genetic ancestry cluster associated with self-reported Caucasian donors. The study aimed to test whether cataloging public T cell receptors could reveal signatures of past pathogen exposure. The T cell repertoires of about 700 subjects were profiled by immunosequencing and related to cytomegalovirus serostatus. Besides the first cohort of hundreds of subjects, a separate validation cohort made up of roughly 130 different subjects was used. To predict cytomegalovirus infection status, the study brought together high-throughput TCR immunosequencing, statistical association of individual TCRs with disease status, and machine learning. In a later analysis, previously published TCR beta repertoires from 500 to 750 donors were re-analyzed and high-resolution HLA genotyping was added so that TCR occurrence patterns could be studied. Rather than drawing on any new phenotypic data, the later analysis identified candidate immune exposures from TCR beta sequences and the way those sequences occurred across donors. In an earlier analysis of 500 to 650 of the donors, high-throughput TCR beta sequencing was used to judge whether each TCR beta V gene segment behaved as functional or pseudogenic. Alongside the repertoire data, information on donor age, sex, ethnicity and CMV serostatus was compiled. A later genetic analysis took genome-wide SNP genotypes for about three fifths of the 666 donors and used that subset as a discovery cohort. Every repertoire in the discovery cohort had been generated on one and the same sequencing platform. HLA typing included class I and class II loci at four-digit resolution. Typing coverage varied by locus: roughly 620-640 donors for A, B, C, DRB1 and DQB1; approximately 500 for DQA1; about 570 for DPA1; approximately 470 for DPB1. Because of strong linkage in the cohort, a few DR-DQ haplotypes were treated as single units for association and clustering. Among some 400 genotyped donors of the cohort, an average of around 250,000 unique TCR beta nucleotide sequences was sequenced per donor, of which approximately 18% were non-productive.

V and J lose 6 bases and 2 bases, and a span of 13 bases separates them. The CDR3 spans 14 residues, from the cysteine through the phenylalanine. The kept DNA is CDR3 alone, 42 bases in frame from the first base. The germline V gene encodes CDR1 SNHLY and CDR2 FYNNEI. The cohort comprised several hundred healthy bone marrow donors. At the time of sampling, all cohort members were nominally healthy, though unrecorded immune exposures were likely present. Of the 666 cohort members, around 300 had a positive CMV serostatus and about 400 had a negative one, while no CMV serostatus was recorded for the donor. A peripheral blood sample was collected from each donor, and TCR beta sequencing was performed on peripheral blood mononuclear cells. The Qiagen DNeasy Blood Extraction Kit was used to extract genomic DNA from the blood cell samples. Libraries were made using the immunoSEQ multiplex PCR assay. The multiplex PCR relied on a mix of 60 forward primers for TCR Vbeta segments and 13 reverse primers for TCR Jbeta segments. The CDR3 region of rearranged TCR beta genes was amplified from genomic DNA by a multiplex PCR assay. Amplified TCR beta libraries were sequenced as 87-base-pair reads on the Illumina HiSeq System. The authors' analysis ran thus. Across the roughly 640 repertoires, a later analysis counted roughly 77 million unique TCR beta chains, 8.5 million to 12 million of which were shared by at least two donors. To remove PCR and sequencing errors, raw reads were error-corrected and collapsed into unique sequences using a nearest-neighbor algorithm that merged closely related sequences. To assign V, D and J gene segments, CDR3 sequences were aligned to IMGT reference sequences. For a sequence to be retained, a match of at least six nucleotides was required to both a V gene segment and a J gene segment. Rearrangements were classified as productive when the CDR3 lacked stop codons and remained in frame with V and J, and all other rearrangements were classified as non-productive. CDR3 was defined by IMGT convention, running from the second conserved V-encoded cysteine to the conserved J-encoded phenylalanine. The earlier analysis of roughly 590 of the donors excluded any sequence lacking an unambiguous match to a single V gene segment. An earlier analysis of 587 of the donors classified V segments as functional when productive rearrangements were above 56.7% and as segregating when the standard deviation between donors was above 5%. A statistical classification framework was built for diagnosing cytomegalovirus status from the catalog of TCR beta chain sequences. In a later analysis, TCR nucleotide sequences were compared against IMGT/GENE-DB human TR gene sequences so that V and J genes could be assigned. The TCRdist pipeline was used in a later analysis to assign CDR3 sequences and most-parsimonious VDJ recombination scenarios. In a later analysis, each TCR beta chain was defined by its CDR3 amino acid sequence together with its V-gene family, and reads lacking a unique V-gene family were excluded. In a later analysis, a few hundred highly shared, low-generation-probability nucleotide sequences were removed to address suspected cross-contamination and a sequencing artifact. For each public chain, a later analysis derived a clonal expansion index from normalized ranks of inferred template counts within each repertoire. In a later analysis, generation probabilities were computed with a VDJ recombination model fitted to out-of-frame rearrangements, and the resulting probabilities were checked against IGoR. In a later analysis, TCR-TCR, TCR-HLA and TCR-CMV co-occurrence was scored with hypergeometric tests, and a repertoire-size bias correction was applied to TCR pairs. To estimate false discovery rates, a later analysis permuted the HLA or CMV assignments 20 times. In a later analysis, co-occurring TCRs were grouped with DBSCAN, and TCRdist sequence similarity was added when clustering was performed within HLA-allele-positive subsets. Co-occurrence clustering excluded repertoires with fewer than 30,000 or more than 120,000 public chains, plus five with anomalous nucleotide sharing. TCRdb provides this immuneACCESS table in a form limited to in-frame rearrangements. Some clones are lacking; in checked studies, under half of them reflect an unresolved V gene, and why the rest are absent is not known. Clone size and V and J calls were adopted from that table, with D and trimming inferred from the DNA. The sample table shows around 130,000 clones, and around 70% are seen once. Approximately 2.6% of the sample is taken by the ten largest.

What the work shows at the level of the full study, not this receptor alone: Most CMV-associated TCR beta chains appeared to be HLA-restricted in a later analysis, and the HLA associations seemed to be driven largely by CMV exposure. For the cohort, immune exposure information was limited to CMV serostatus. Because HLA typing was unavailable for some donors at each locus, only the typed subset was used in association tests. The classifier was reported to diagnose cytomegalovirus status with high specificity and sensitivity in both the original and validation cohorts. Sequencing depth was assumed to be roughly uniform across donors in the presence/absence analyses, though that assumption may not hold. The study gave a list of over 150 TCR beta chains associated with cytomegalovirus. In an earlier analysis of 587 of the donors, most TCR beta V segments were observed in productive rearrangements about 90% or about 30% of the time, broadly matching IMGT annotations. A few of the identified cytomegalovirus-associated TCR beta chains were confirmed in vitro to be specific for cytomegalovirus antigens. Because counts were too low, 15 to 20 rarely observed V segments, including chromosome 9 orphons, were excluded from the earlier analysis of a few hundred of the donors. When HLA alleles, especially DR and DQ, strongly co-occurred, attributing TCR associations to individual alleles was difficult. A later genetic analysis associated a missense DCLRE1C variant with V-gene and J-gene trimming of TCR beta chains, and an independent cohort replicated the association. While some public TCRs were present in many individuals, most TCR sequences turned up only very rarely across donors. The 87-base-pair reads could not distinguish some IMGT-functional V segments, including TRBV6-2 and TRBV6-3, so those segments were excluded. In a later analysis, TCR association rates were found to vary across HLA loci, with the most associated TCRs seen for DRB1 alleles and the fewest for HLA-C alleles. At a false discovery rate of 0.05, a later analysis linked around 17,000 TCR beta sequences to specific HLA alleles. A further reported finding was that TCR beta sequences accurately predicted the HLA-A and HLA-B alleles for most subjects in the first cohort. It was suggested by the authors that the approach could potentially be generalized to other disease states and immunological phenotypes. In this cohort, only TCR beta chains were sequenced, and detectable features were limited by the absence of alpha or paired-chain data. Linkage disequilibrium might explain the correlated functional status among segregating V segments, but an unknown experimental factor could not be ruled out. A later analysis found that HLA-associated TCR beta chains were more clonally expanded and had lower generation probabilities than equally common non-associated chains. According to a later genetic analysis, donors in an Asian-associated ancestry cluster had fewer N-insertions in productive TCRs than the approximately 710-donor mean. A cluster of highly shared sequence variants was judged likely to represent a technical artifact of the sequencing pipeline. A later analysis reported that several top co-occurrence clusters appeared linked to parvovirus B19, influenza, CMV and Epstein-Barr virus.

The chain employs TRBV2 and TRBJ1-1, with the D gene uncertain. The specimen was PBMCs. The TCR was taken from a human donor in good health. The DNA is TGTGCCAGCAGACCGGGAGTTCCTAACACTGAAGCTTTCTTT. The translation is CASRPGVPNTEAFF.